These 28 T cell receptor beta chains share one sample of origin, sequenced in a study of T-cell reconstitution after alpha-beta-depleted transplantation in children. TCRbeta library preparation incorporated unique molecular identifiers. TCRdb reprocessed the PCR reads with MiXCR, giving one entry per CDR3 protein. The repertoire holds about 980,000 distinct CDR3 sequences, roughly 31% seen once, with 28% in the top ten. The sample here was PBMCs, mostly from graft donor cells, taken 360 days after TCRalphabeta/CD19-depleted stem cell transplant. The receptors originated from a boy in the first two years of life who had a stem cell transplant for SCID, so the T cells may come from the graft donor.

The CDR3 DNA sequence: TGTGCCAGCAGCTTTGGAACGGGGACTGAAGCTTTCTTT. Its protein product is CASSFGTGTEAFF. V and J are TRBV5-6 and TRBJ1-1, with D hard to call. Germline values: CDR1 SGHDT, CDR2 YYEEEE. Deletions cut 2 bases from V and 5 bases from J, with 10 bases between. The CDR3 length is 13 residues.

The chain is built from TRBV27 and TRBJ2-3; TRBD2 matches at 13 bases. Trimming at V came to 9 bases and at J to 6 bases, leaving 12 bases not matched to a gene. The CDR3 length is 16 residues. Germline loops: CDR1 MNHEY, CDR2 SMNVEV (reference sequence). This CDR3 reads CASTSGGAVGSDTQYF. The CDR3 DNA reads as TGTGCCAGTACTAGCGGGGGGGCCGTAGGTTCTGATACGCAGTATTTT.

This clonotype showed up just a few times. The chain uses TRBV12-3 or TRBV12-4 and TRBJ1-5; tentatively, D is TRBD1 (6 bases). The CDR3 consists of 14 residues. The germline V and J ends were trimmed by 8 bases and 3 bases, with 14 bases remaining between them. This CDR3 reads CASWGGTNNQPQHF. CDR3 coding DNA: TGTGCCAGCTGGGGTGGGACAAACAATCAGCCCCAGCATTTT.

This clonotype has only a few counts. CDR3 in DNA: TGTGCCAGCAGCGTACTAGTGAGGGCAGATACGCAGTATTTT. Translation gives CASSVLVRADTQYF. V is TRBV7-8 and J is TRBJ2-3; D is possibly TRBD2 (5 bases). The CDR3 has 14 amino acids. Germline V CDR1 and CDR2: SGHVS, FQNEAQ. V lost 5 bases, J lost 4 bases, and 13 bases lay in between.

The rearrangement joins TRBV28 to TRBJ1-4; D may be TRBD1 (5 bases). There are 15 residues in the CDR3. Between the trimmed V and J ends, which lost 7 bases and 6 bases, there was a span of 18 bases. CDR1 MDHEN and CDR2 SYDVKM come from the germline V gene. The CDR3 DNA sequence: TGTGCCAGCACCCCTTTAACGGCAGGGTATGAAAAACTGTTTTTT. Its protein is CASTPLTAGYEKLFF.

This clonotype came up a few times. The J gene is TRBJ2-7, the V gene TRBV20-1; D not certain. Looked up from germline, CDR1 is DFQATT and CDR2 is SNEGSKA (reference sequence). This CDR3 contains 12 residues. Trimming cost V 3 bases and J 5 bases, with 11 bases left between them. CDR3 in amino acids: CSASAVPNEQYF. The CDR3 nucleotides read TGCAGTGCTAGTGCAGTTCCCAACGAGCAGTACTTC.

This clonotype was observed a few times. The V and J genes are TRBV7-9 and TRBJ1-6; D call uncertain. The CDR3 has 12 amino acids. V was trimmed by 5 bases and J by 14 bases, leaving 13 bases between them. Germline values: CDR1 SEHNR, CDR2 FQNEAQ (reference sequence). The CDR3 region is CASSLKPSALHF. DNA for the CDR3: TGTGCCAGCAGCCTCAAACCGTCGGCCCTCCACTTT. Variable domain in full (rest from reference TRBV7-9 and TRBJ1-6): DTGVSQNPRHKITKRGQNVTFRCDPISEHNRLYWYRQTLGQGPEFLTYFQNEAQLEKSRLLSDRFSAERPKGSFSTLEIQRTEQGDSAMYLCASSLKPSALHFGNGTRLTVT.

V is TRBV11-2 and J is TRBJ2-6, with 7 bases identical to TRBD1. After removal of 5 bases from V and 0 bases from J, the junction contained 10 bases not matched to a gene. Looked up from germline, CDR1 is SGHAT and CDR2 is FQNNGV. The CDR3 contains 18 residues. The CDR3 here is CASSLRRTGGSGANVLTF. CDR3 coding DNA: TGTGCCAGCAGCCTACGGCGGACAGGTGGCTCTGGGGCCAACGTCCTGACTTTC.

V and J are TRBV29-1 and TRBJ2-7; 7 nucleotides align to TRBD1. The CDR3 contains 15 residues. Per the germline V gene, CDR1 is SQVTM and CDR2 is ANQGSEA. V lost 2 bases to trimming and J lost 3 bases; unmatched junction nucleotides: 10. The DNA of the CDR3 is TGCAGCGTTGAATCCTGGGCAGGGGGATTCTACGAGCAGTACTTC. Translating gives CSVESWAGGFYEQYF.

The chain combines TRBV29-1 with TRBJ2-7; 13 bases line up with TRBD2. The CDR3 contains 17 residues. CDR1 is SQVTM, CDR2 ANQGSEA, per germline. The trim removed 0 bases at V and 4 bases at J, leaving 9 bases unmatched. CDR3 nucleotides: TGCAGCGTTGAAGAGGCGACTAGCGGGGGGTGGTATTACGAGCAGTACTTC. Translation: CSVEEATSGGWYYEQYF.

This clonotype was detected only a few times. The CDR3 DNA sequence: TGTGCCAGCAGCTTGGGGTCTTCGGAAGCTTTCTTT. Translation gives CASSLGSSEAFF. The gene calls are TRBV7-9 and TRBJ1-1; D is ambiguous. The germline V gene encodes CDR1 SEHNR and CDR2 FQNEAQ (reference sequence). There are 12 residues in the CDR3. Trimming cost V 3 bases and J 8 bases, with 10 bases left between them.

This clonotype has more than one count but fewer than ten. The V call is TRBV12-3 or TRBV12-4, the J call TRBJ1-1; D possibly corresponds to TRBD1 (6 bases). This CDR3 is built from 15 residues. The V end was cut by 5 bases, the J end by 4 bases, with 17 bases between. The CDR3 loop reads CASSGYRARGTEAFF. In nucleotides, the CDR3 is TGTGCCAGCAGTGGTTACAGGGCGCGGGGCACTGAAGCTTTCTTT.

This chain joins TRBV12-3 or TRBV12-4 and TRBJ2-7; no definite D call. The ends were cut back, 3 bases at V and 2 bases at J, with 8 bases in the middle. The CDR3 has 13 amino acids. In DNA form, the CDR3 reads TGTGCCAGCAGTTTCCTGGCTCCCTACGAGCAGTACTTC. Its protein product is CASSFLAPYEQYF.

The chain recombines TRBV30 with TRBJ2-2; 10 nucleotides agree with TRBD1. The CDR3 consists of 16 residues. The germline V gene encodes CDR1 GTSNPN and CDR2 SVGIG (reference sequence). V was clipped by 2 bases and J by 3 bases; unmatched bases: 6. The CDR3 DNA reads as TGTGCCTGGAGTCTCGCTGGGACAGGGGACACCGGGGAGCTGTTTTTT. Its translation is CAWSLAGTGDTGELFF.

This clonotype has ten or more counts. V is TRBV5-1 and J is TRBJ2-3, with no clear D. Per germline, CDR1 SGHRS and CDR2 YFSETQ. Trimming cost V 0 bases and J 5 bases, with 4 bases left between them. The CDR3 is 12 residues long. The CDR3 reads CASSLAGDTQYF. As DNA, the CDR3 is TGCGCCAGCAGCTTGGCGGGAGATACGCAGTATTTT.

The chain employs TRBV20-1 and TRBJ2-1, with TRBD2 matching over 8 bases. J lost 2 bases, V lost 3 bases, and 6 bases had no gene match. This CDR3 has 15 amino acids. Germline assignment: CDR1 DFQATT and CDR2 SNEGSKA (reference sequence). The CDR3 DNA reads as TGCAGTGCTAGTGTAGCGGGGCGACCCTACAATGAGCAGTTCTTC. It is translated as CSASVAGRPYNEQFF.

A few counts support this clonotype. V gene TRBV6-5 combines with J gene TRBJ1-1; D unresolved. This CDR3 has 11 amino acids. Germline lookup yields CDR1 MNHEY and CDR2 SVGAGI. V lost 8 bases to trimming and J lost 1 base, with 5 bases between them. CDR3 region: CASQRNTEAFF. The CDR3 DNA follows: TGTGCCAGCCAGAGGAACACTGAAGCTTTCTTT.

J is TRBJ1-1 and V is TRBV6-1; the match to TRBD1 covers 8 bases. Germline CDR1 and CDR2: MNHNS and SASEGT. The CDR3 length is 15 residues. V was clipped by 4 bases and J by 4 bases; unmatched bases: 8. This CDR3 reads CASSVAGGVSTEAFF. The CDR3 DNA reads as TGTGCCAGCAGTGTGGCAGGGGGCGTGAGCACTGAAGCTTTCTTT.

The chain recombines TRBV12-3 or TRBV12-4 with TRBJ2-7; possible D gene TRBD2, 7 bases. The CDR3 has 19 amino acids. The CDR3 is CTCCFPTGRGVISSYEQYF. In DNA, the CDR3 is TGTACCTGCTGTTTCCCCACTGGGAGGGGGGTAATAAGCTCCTACGAGCAGTACTTC.

This clonotype was found many times. The chain carries TRBV5-1 and TRBJ1-5, with D uncertain. The V end lost 0 bases, the J end lost 3 bases, and 7 bases lay between the germline ends. Per germline, CDR1 SGHRS and CDR2 YFSETQ. CDR3 length: 14 amino acids. CDR3 residues: CASSLEGNNQPQHF. As DNA, the CDR3 is TGCGCCAGCAGCTTGGAAGGGAACAATCAGCCCCAGCATTTT.

The V gene is TRBV10-3, the J gene TRBJ2-7; 7 positions agree with TRBD2. There are 17 residues in the CDR3. After removal of 4 bases from V and 7 bases from J, the junction contained 19 bases not matched to a gene. Germline V CDR1 and CDR2: ENHRY, SYGVKD. The CDR3 DNA reads as TGTGCCATCAGTGTATGGGGGGGGTACGACAGACTGGGGGAGCAGTACTTC. Translation gives CAISVWGGYDRLGEQYF.

The table lists this clonotype with a count of one. This is likely a read error, given that the CDR3 carries no conserved phenylalanine or tryptophan at its end. The gene calls are TRBV12-3 or TRBV12-4 and TRBJ2-1; 8 bases are a match to TRBD1. V trimming: 2 bases; J trimming: 2 bases; junction bases outside the gene matches: 2. The CDR3 totals 15 residues. The CDR3 DNA is TGTGCCAGCAGTTTACAGGGGGCGGCCTACAATGAGCAGTTCTAC. It is translated as CASSLQGAAYNEQFY.

J is TRBJ2-5 and V is TRBV7-9; 8 bases map to TRBD1. Looked up from germline, CDR1 is SEHNR and CDR2 is FQNEAQ (reference sequence). Unmatched junction bases numbered 3, after V lost 6 bases and J lost 0 bases. The CDR3 is 14 residues long. The CDR3 DNA follows: TGTGCCAGCAGTAACAGGGGGGACCAAGAGACCCAGTACTTC. Encoded protein: CASSNRGDQETQYF.

The chain links TRBV25-1 to TRBJ2-3; weak D call: TRBD1 (6 bases). This CDR3 contains 14 residues. Deletions cut 6 bases from V and 5 bases from J, with 15 bases between. Germline V gene data show CDR1 as MGHDK and CDR2 as SYGVNS. The CDR3 DNA follows: TGTGCCAGCAGCCGGGACATTTTGGTAGATACGCAGTATTTT. This codes for CASSRDILVDTQYF.

In this sample, this clonotype turned up a few times. V gene TRBV20-1 combines with J gene TRBJ1-3; the D is unclear. The CDR3 spans 14 residues. With 3 bases removed from V and 0 bases from J, the gap between germline ends came to 9 bases. The V gene's germline CDR1 is DFQATT and CDR2 SNEGSKA (reference sequence). The chain's CDR3 is CSASHTRSGNTIYF. DNA of the CDR3: TGCAGTGCTAGTCACACCCGCTCTGGAAACACCATATATTTT.

The sample holds a few counts of this clonotype. This chain uses TRBV9 with TRBJ2-1; 8 nucleotides agree with TRBD1. Germline-derived CDR1 and CDR2 are SGDLS and YYNGEE. V trimming: 3 bases; J trimming: 2 bases; junction bases outside the gene matches: 4. The CDR3 has 15 amino acids. In DNA, the CDR3 is TGTGCCAGCAGCGCCGAGACAGGGGCCTACAATGAGCAGTTCTTC. As protein: CASSAETGAYNEQFF.

In DNA form, the CDR3 reads TGTGCCAGCAGTAGGGGCAGCGGGGGGCAAAGCACAGATACGCAGTATTTT. It specifies CASSRGSGGQSTDTQYF. The genes are TRBV6-1 and TRBJ2-3; 9 nucleotides match TRBD2. V shed 5 bases and J 0 bases; nucleotides not matched to a gene: 9. This CDR3 contains 17 residues. The germline CDR1 and CDR2 sequences are MNHNS and SASEGT.

Turning to this clonotype: At one of its ends the junction is not consistent with the germline gene, which may arise from a read error. The rearrangement links TRBV12-3 or TRBV12-4 to TRBJ2-5; D is unresolved. The CDR3 is 11 amino acids. The CDR3 DNA reads as TGTGCCAGCAGTTTATTGTCTTACCCTAACTTC. It specifies CASSLLSYPNF.